This T cell receptor (beta chain) was documented in a study of shared clonotypes between healthy human individuals. Using immunoSEQ multiplex PCR, the repertoire was profiled, and TCRdb retains in-frame clones only, with some absent. The top ten clones hold about 0.13% of a sample with about 2.4 million clones, 90% to 95% of them seen once. Splitting of CD4+ cells produced CD45RA+ naive and CD45RA-negative memory subsets. The CDR3 sequence is 15 residues long. Germline V lookup: CDR1 MGHRA, CDR2 YSYEKL. The V gene lost 0 bases and the J gene lost 2 bases, with 7 bases spanning the gap. The TCR comes from a man younger than 35 in good health. The source material was naive CD4+ T cells sorted from blood. Subset reported: CD45RA+ positively selected. The gene calls are TRBV4-1 and TRBJ1-4, with a tentative D call TRBD1 (5 bases). Here the CDR3 reads CASSQDWGTNEKLFF. In DNA, the CDR3 is TGCGCCAGCAGCCAAGATTGGGGGACTAATGAAAAACTGTTTTTT.